Here is one T cell receptor beta chain with its context. The CDR3 has 18 residues. Germline V lookup: CDR1 SGHRS, CDR2 YFSETQ. Trimming pared 0 bases from V and 1 base from J, leaving 14 bases between. The sample originates from a study of control samples from healthy donors and cancer patients. Assay: immunoSEQ multiplex PCR; the TCRdb copy retains only in-frame clones and omits some. Altogether tens of thousands of clones are present, about 95% being singletons, with the ten largest covering around 2.8%. The TCR comes from a woman in her twenties or thirties in good health. This chain links TRBV5-1 with TRBJ2-6; a weak D match, TRBD1 (5 bases). The sample was blood. In nucleotides, the CDR3 is TGCGCCAGCAGCTTGGGGCCACAGGACCAATCTGGGGCCAACGTCCTGACTTTC. Its translation: CASSLGPQDQSGANVLTF.